This T cell receptor beta chain was captured by sequencing in a study of T cell responses to AZD1222 COVID-19 vaccine. This CDR3 spans 14 amino acids. Trimming cost V 3 bases and J 6 bases; bases outside gene matches: 2. Germline V gives CDR1 KGHSH, CDR2 LQKENI. TCRdb's table, derived via immunoSEQ multiplex PCR, lists solely in-frame clones and lacks some. The sample has 100,000 to 140,000 clones, about 90% seen once. Sequenced material: peripheral blood, taken 28 days after the second AZD1222 dose. This chain connects TRBV18 to TRBJ1-6; the match to TRBD1 covers 7 bases. The TCR comes from an adult who received the AZD1222 COVID-19 vaccine. The CDR3 sequence: CASSPGTANSPLHF. The CDR3 DNA reads TGTGCCAGCTCACCCGGGACAGCTAATTCACCCCTCCACTTT.